A single T cell receptor (beta chain) is shown here with its context. Its specificity is unknown. During the collection period, no donor immune events like infections were recorded. The CDR3 loop spans 14 amino acids. With 4 bases clipped from V and 0 bases from J, the junction kept 6 bases outside the gene matches. Germline CDR1 GTSNPN, CDR2 SVGIG (reference sequence). The data belong to a study of identifying expanded T cells in peripheral blood. Study-level results: Roughly two-week clone count variance significantly increased as total template count grew. Over approximately two and four weeks, about 17 and 20 clones changed, versus more than 1 between replicates.

TCRdb's table, derived via immunoSEQ multiplex PCR, lists solely in-frame clones and lacks some. The profile shows around 85,000 clones, approximately 90% of them singletons. The V call is TRBV30, the J call TRBJ2-7, with 7 bases aligning to TRBD2. The TCR sequence derives from a person between 18 and 69 years old in good health. The specimen was blood. Here the CDR3 reads CAWIPGGGSYEQYF. CDR3 sequence (DNA): TGTGCCTGGATCCCGGGGGGAGGCTCCTACGAGCAGTACTTC.